Listed below are T cell receptor beta chains from one sample, sequenced in a study of cytomegalovirus exposure and HLA in healthy donors. Only in-frame clones appear in the TCRdb table, and some are missing; sequencing was by immunoSEQ multiplex PCR. This sample has around 110,000 clones, with roughly 80% found just once. Specimen: PBMCs. These receptors were taken from a man aged 60-69 years in good health and CMV-seronegative. Both conserved end residues are part of each CDR3. The D gene is left open where the match is weak. A row's size may be missing; if present it is once, few, many or a size class.

>.|TRBV15|TRBJ1-6|16|.
CATSRSRTENNSPLHF
TGTGCCACCAGCAGAAGCCGGACAGAGAATAATTCACCCCTCCACTTT
>TRBD1|TRBV5-1|TRBJ1-4|15|.
CASSFYGQGEEKLFF
TGCGCCAGCAGCTTTTACGGACAGGGTGAGGAAAAACTGTTTTTT
>.|TRBV19|TRBJ2-1|15|.
CASSILPSAYNEQFF
TGTGCCAGTAGTATATTGCCTAGCGCGTACAATGAGCAGTTCTTC
>.|TRBV15|TRBJ2-2|15|.
CATSRELRSTGELFF
TGTGCCACCAGCAGAGAGCTCCGGAGCACCGGGGAGCTGTTTTTT
>.|TRBV28|TRBJ1-1|12|.
CASSWGVYEAFF
TGTGCCAGCAGTTGGGGGGTCTATGAAGCTTTCTTT
>TRBD1|TRBV7-2|TRBJ1-6|15|.
CASSSKTGWGSPLHF
TGTGCCAGCAGCTCCAAGACAGGGTGGGGCTCACCCCTCCACTTT
>TRBD2|TRBV5-4|TRBJ2-2|14|.
CASSSGVLAGELFF
TGTGCCAGTTCTAGCGGGGTACTCGCCGGGGAGCTGTTTTTT
>.|TRBV7-9|TRBJ1-5|15|.
CASSLARDGNQPQHF
TGTGCCAGCAGCTTAGCCAGGGATGGCAATCAGCCCCAGCATTTT
>TRBD1|TRBV29-1|TRBJ2-1|14|.
CSVRSGTGVNEQFF
TGCAGCGTTCGTTCCGGGACAGGGGTGAATGAGCAGTTCTTC
>TRBD1|TRBV5-5|TRBJ1-5|17|.
CASSLEAGTGGNQPQHF
TGTGCCAGCAGCTTGGAAGCTGGGACAGGGGGTAATCAGCCCCAGCATTTT
>.|TRBV5-1|TRBJ2-3|17|.
CASSLGRAGGALDTQYF
TGCGCCAGCAGCTTGGGGAGAGCTGGGGGCGCCTTAGATACGCAGTATTTT
>.|TRBV18|TRBJ2-5|12|.
CASSPLIETQYF
TGTGCCAGCTCACCATTAATAGAGACCCAGTACTTC
>.|TRBV25-1|TRBJ2-7|15|.
CASSGAGSHSYEQYF
TGTGCCAGCAGTGGGGCGGGCTCCCACTCCTACGAGCAGTACTTC
>TRBD1|TRBV19|TRBJ1-2|19|.
CASSIGAPGTGIFRAGYTF
TGTGCCAGTAGTATTGGGGCTCCCGGGACAGGTATTTTTCGGGCTGGCTACACCTTC
>TRBD1|TRBV11-2|TRBJ1-4|14|once
CASSATGGLEKLFF
TGTGCCAGCAGCGCGACAGGGGGGCTTGAAAAACTGTTTTTT
>TRBD1|TRBV4-3|TRBJ1-6|14|many
CASSRGTGVSPLHF
TGCGCCAGCAGCCGAGGGACAGGGGTTTCACCCCTCCACTTT
>.|TRBV18|TRBJ1-1|16|once
CASSLIQGNRNTEAFF
TGTGCCAGCTCGCTTATACAGGGAAATAGGAACACTGAAGCTTTCTTT
>TRBD2|TRBV7-3|TRBJ2-3|22|once
CASSLRPKTTSGGPSSTDTQYF
TGTGCCAGCAGCTTAAGGCCCAAAACGACTAGCGGGGGGCCAAGTAGCACAGATACGCAGTATTTT
>.|TRBV7-2|TRBJ1-6|15|.
CASSLEAGPNSPLHF
TGTGCCAGCAGCCTTGAGGCGGGGCCTAATTCACCCCTCCACTTT
>.|TRBV5-1|TRBJ2-1|12|.
CASSFLSNEQFF
TGCGCCAGCAGCTTTCTGTCCAATGAGCAGTTCTTC
>TRBD2|TRBV7-2|TRBJ2-5|15|.
CASSLIGGGGETQYF
TGTGCCAGCAGCTTAATTGGCGGGGGGGGAGAGACCCAGTACTTC
>TRBD1|TRBV5-1|TRBJ2-1|15|.
CASSFRDRGSNEQFF
TGCGCCAGCAGCTTCCGGGACAGGGGTTCGAATGAGCAGTTCTTC
>TRBD2|TRBV18|TRBJ2-5|16|once
CASSPPGLAEGETQYF
TGTGCCAGCTCACCACCGGGACTAGCGGAGGGAGAGACCCAGTACTTC
>.|TRBV4-3|TRBJ1-1|14|.
CASSQDPRTEKAFF
TGCGCCAGCAGCCAAGATCCTAGGACAGAGAAAGCTTTCTTT
>.|TRBV7-2|TRBJ2-7|15|.
CASSLTGPRPNEQYF
TGTGCCAGCAGCCTCACCGGTCCCCGCCCAAACGAGCAGTACTTC
>TRBD2|TRBV7-3|TRBJ2-1|16|.
CASSRTSGGAYNEQFF
TGTGCCAGCAGCAGGACTAGCGGGGGGGCCTACAATGAGCAGTTCTTC
>TRBD1|TRBV9|TRBJ1-3|16|few
CASSGDRVAYGNTIYF
TGTGCCAGCAGCGGAGACAGGGTGGCGTATGGAAACACCATATATTTT
>TRBD2|TRBV7-3|TRBJ2-2|15|.
CASSSRTSAGGELFF
TGTGCCAGCAGCAGCCGGACTAGCGCGGGCGGGGAGCTGTTTTTT
>TRBD2|TRBV7-2|TRBJ2-1|14|.
CASSTSGGASEQFF
TGTGCCAGCAGTACTAGCGGGGGGGCCAGTGAGCAGTTCTTC
>.|TRBV7-9|TRBJ1-6|12|.
CASSHEHAPLHF
TGTGCCAGCAGCCACGAGCATGCACCCCTCCACTTT
>.|TRBV25-1|TRBJ2-2|14|few
CASSENREAGELFF
TGTGCCAGCAGTGAGAACCGGGAAGCCGGGGAGCTGTTTTTT
>.|TRBV6-5|TRBJ1-2|13|.
CASSYSMGAGYTF
TGTGCCAGCAGTTACTCGATGGGAGCTGGCTACACCTTC